The T cell receptor (beta chain) under discussion was sequenced for a study of cytomegalovirus exposure and HLA in healthy donors. From germline, CDR1 is MNHNY and CDR2 SVGAGI (reference sequence). The germline V and J ends were trimmed by 4 bases and 7 bases, with 11 bases remaining between them. The length of the CDR3 is 14 residues. The method was immunoSEQ multiplex PCR; TCRdb's version includes in-frame clones alone and lacks a portion of them. The sample records about 170,000 clones, approximately 96% being singletons. This clone was seen only once. The antigen is undetermined. General study results and limits: Subsequent analysis found a tendency for first-cohort TCR clusters to co-occur within the 120 or so validation repertoires. Overall, approximately 180 TCR beta chains were annotated as cytomegalovirus-associated. Most TCRs appeared rarely, but some public TCRs recurred in many donors.

V usage is TRBV6-6 and J usage is TRBJ1-6; D gene unclear. The sequenced sample was PBMCs. This TCR came from a woman younger than 35 in good health and CMV-seronegative. CDR3 region: CASSLRGSNSPLHF. For the CDR3, the DNA is TGTGCCAGCAGTTTAAGAGGGTCCAATTCACCCCTCCACTTT.